The present T cell receptor beta chain was sequenced within a study of blood T cell repertoires in COVID-19. In the study overall: Acute and convalescent COVID-19 specimens originated in the United States, Italy and Spain.

This clone has only a few counts. Original analysis: Amplification with reference gene primers provided the estimates of nucleated cell counts. The data were produced by immunoSEQ multiplex PCR, yet TCRdb's version contains in-frame clones alone and is incomplete. From that table come the V and J calls and clone size; the DNA was used to work out D and trimming. The data hold around 280,000 clones, with roughly 89% observed a single time. CDR3 size: 16 residues. Germline values: CDR1 MNHEY, CDR2 SMNVEV (reference sequence). The junction had 4 bases not matched to a gene; V was cut back by 0 bases and J by 4 bases.

This TCR came from a woman aged 18-29 years with acute COVID-19. The material sequenced was PBMCs or T cells enriched from blood (not recorded which). The chain joins TRBV27 to TRBJ1-5, with 9 bases lining up with TRBD1. The CDR3, as DNA: TGTGCCAGCAGTTTATCGGGGACAGGGACGAATCAGCCCCAGCATTTT. Amino acid sequence: CASSLSGTGTNQPQHF.